Shown below are 3 T cell receptor beta chains from a single sample sequenced in a study of read filtering for tumor transcriptome and immune sequencing. The library was built from around 380 ng RNA with molecular barcoded adaptors for alpha/delta and beta/gamma chains. TCRdb analysed the reads with MiXCR anew, one entry per CDR3 protein. The sample records some 48,000 distinct CDR3 sequences, less than 20% being singletons. The sample was a population of CD138-negative cells sorted from bone marrow. These TCRs come from a donor aged 40 or over with multiple myeloma.

This clonotype came up many times. V and J are TRBV5-1 and TRBJ2-5, with 11 bases identical to TRBD2. Germline V gene sequence: CDR1 SGHRS, CDR2 YFSETQ. V shed 1 base, J shed 4 bases, and the junction held 6 bases outside the gene matches. The CDR3 has 16 amino acids. The CDR3 here is CASSLTSGSKGETQYF. CDR3 sequence (DNA): TGCGCCAGCAGCTTGACTAGCGGGAGCAAAGGAGAGACCCAGTACTTC. Looking up the rest from reference TRBV5-1 and TRBJ2-5 gives the full variable domain: KAGVTQTPRYLIKTRGQQVTLSCSPISGHRSVSWYQQTPGQGLQFLFEYFSETQRNKGNFPGRFSGRQFSNSRSEMNVSTLELGDSALYLCASSLTSGSKGETQYFGPGTRLLVL.

The rearrangement uses TRBV2 and TRBJ2-7; D is uncertain. Germline loops: CDR1 SNHLY, CDR2 FYNNEI. Trimming removed 6 bases from V and 0 bases from J, with 9 bases in between. The CDR3 runs to 13 residues. The CDR3 sequence: CASSRQSSYEQYF. DNA for the CDR3: TGTGCCAGCAGCAGACAAAGCTCCTACGAGCAGTACTTC.

This clonotype was seen many times. This chain joins TRBV20-1 and TRBJ2-2, with 7 bases identical to TRBD2. Germline-derived CDR1 and CDR2 are DFQATT and SNEGSKA (reference sequence). Trimming cost V 6 bases and J 3 bases; bases outside gene matches: 1. CDR3 size: 12 residues. DNA of the CDR3: TGCAGTGCGGCGGGAGACACCGGGGAGCTGTTTTTT. This gives the protein CSAAGDTGELFF.